This T cell receptor beta chain is drawn from a study of blood T cell repertoires in COVID-19 (dated by TCRdb to between 2020 and 2021). Looking at the study overall: Collaborator samples came from the United States, Italy and Spain and covered acute and convalescent phases of COVID-19. HLA class I and class II types, where available, came from metadata supplied by the sample provider rather than from assay-based typing. The material from the prospective study consisted of cDNA or gDNA derived from T cells, B-cell-depleted T cells, or PBMCs. A de-identified subject ID, COVID-19 status, age in years and sex were almost always included in the sample metadata. Samples came from the ongoing ImmuneRACE study (first 160 participants) plus 1,254 subjects from 6 global collaborators. The repertoires were released in a freely available public database intended as a resource for research on the immune response to SARS-CoV-2. Subjects who had been exposed to COVID-19, were actively infected with it, or had recovered from it provided the deeply sampled blood TCRbeta repertoires that made up the dataset. Overall study outcomes, separate from this receptor: Clinical and demographic metadata were provided uncurated, with the amount varying by source and participant.

On this clone: Its recognized antigen is unknown. The record has no base qualities; no much larger clone is one base away.

One collaborating source in Seattle enrolled patients during active infection and followed them longitudinally through the course of disease. Whole blood was collected in K2EDTA tubes by collaborating institutions according to the institutions' own protocols. For TCRbeta analysis, collaborator samples were shipped as frozen whole blood, as isolated PBMCs, or as DNA extracted from either sample type. TCRbeta CDR3 regions were amplified from genomic DNA by means of the immunoSEQ Assay, a bias-controlled multiplex PCR. In the authors' own workflow: The number of nucleated cells in each sample was estimated by amplification of reference gene primers within the assay. To quantify the absolute abundance of each unique TCRbeta CDR3 rearrangement, sequence reads were collapsed and filtered. For each sample, productive Simpson clonality was calculated by taking the square root of Simpson's diversity index across productive rearrangements. TCRdb took this table from immuneACCESS and kept in-frame rearrangements with V and J called. Such tables lack part of the clones; where checked against another copy, unresolved V genes explain under half of the gap, and the rest is unexplained. V and J calls and clone size are copied from that table; D and trimming were computed from the DNA. The sample includes about 50,000 clones, with approximately 80% observed a single time. About a fifth of the sample rests with the top ten.

Sequenced sample: peripheral blood. The TCR originated in a woman older than 75 with COVID-19, enrolled during active disease.

The nucleotide sequence reads TGTGCCAGCAGCTATCGGACAGGGGGCTTCGCAGATACGCAGTATTTT. Its product reads: CASSYRTGGFADTQYF. The chain uses TRBV5-6 and TRBJ2-3, with 11 bases aligning to TRBD1. From the cysteine up to the phenylalanine, the CDR3 has a length of 16 residues. The entry retains the CDR3 DNA only, 48 bases that are in frame from base 1. CDR1 and CDR2 are drawn from the germline V gene: SGHDT, YYEEEE. V has 3 bases trimmed and J has 4 bases trimmed; junction bases matching no gene number 7.